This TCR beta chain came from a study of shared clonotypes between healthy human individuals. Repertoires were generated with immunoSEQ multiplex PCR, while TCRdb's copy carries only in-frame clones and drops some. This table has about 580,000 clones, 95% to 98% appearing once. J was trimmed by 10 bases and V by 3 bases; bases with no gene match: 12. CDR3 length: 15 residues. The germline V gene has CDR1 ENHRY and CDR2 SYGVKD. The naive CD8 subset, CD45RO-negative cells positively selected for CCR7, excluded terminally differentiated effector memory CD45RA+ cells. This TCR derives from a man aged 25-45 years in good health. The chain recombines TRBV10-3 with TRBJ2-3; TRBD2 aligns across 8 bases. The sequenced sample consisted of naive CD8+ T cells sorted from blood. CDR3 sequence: CAISDPGTSPLAQYF. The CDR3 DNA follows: TGTGCCATCAGTGACCCCGGGACTAGTCCATTAGCGCAGTATTTT.